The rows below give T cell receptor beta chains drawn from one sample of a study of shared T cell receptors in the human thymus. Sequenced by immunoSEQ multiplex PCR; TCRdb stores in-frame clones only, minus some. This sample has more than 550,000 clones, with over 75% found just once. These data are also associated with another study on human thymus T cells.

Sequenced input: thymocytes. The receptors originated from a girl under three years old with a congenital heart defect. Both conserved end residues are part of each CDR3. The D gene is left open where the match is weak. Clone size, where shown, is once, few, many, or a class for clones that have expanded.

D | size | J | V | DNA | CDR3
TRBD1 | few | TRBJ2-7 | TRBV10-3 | TGTGCCACAAGACAGGGGGCCTACGAGCAGTACTTC | CATRQGAYEQYF
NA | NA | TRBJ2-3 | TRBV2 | TGTGCCAGCAGTGGGCGGGACCGACAGGATACGCAGTATTTT | CASSGRDRQDTQYF
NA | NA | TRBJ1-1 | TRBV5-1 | TGCGCCAGCAGCTTACGAGGGAAAGACACTGAAGCTTTCTTT | CASSLRGKDTEAFF
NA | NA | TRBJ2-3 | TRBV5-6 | TGTGCCAGCAGCTTGGCCGTAGATACGCAGTATTTT | CASSLAVDTQYF
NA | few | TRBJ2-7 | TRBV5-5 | TGTGCCAGCAGCGGGGGGAGGTACGAGCAGTACTTC | CASSGGRYEQYF
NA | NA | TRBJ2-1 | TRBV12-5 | TGTGCTAGTGGTTTGGTACAAGAAAGGCCGTGGCGGTACAATGAGCAGTTCTTC | CASGLVQERPWRYNEQFF
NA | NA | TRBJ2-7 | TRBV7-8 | TGTGCCAGCAGCTTACGAGAACTCTACGAGCAGTACTTC | CASSLRELYEQYF
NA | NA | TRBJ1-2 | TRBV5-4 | TGTGCCAGCAGCTCCCCGGACAGATCCGTCTATGGCTACACCTTC | CASSSPDRSVYGYTF
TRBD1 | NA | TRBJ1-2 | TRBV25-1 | TGTGCCAGCAGCCCGACAGGGAGCTATGGCTACACCTTC | CASSPTGSYGYTF
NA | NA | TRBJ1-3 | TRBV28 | TGTGCCAGCAGTTTCCCGGGGAGGTGGAACACCATATATTTT | CASSFPGRWNTIYF
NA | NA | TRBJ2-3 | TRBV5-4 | TGCGCCAGCAGGGACTTCCCCGATACGCAGTATTTT | CASRDFPDTQYF
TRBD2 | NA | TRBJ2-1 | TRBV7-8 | TGTGCCAGCAGCCCTAAATCTAGCGGGGATAACAATGAGCAGTTCTTC | CASSPKSSGDNNEQFF
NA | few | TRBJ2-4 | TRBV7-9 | TGTGCCAGCAGATCGTCAGAAAACATTCAGTACTTC | CASRSSENIQYF
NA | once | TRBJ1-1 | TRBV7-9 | TGTGCCAGCAGTCTTCCGAGGGAGGGCACTGAAGCTTTCTTT | CASSLPREGTEAFF
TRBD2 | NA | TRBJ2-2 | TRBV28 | TGTGCCAGTCTCGGGAGCGGGGCTTGGATCACCGGGAAGCAACGGGCTCACACCGGGGAGCTGTTTTTT | CASLGSGAWITGKQRAHTGELFF
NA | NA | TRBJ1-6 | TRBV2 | TGTGCCAGCAGTGAACTCTCGGGAGGTGGCAATTCACCCCTCCACTTT | CASSELSGGGNSPLHF
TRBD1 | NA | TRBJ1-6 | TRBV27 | TGTGCCAGCAGTCCAACCCCTTTCAGGGGGCCACCCGGGAATTCACCCCTCCACTTT | CASSPTPFRGPPGNSPLHF
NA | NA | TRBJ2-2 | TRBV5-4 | TGTGCCAGCAGCTCCGGAGGGGGGGCGCACACCGGGGAGCTGTTTTTT | CASSSGGGAHTGELFF
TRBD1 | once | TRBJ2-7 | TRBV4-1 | TGCGCCAGCAGCCGAATGGGTGGGACAGGGTCCTACGAGCAGTACTTC | CASSRMGGTGSYEQYF
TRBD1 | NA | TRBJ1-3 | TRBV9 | TGTGCCAGCAGCCCCCTCTCGGGACAGGTTTATGGAAACACCATATATTTT | CASSPLSGQVYGNTIYF
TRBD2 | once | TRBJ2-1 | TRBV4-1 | TGCGCCAGCAGCCCTACCAAGCTAGCGGGGTTTTACAATGAGCAGTTCTTC | CASSPTKLAGFYNEQFF
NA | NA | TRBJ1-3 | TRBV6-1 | TGTGCCAGCAGCCTTAGACGGGCTGGAAACACCATATATTTT | CASSLRRAGNTIYF
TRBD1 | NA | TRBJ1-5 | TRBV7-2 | TGTGCCAGCAGCTTAGCCCATCGACAGGGGGAAAATCAGCCCCAGCATTTT | CASSLAHRQGENQPQHF